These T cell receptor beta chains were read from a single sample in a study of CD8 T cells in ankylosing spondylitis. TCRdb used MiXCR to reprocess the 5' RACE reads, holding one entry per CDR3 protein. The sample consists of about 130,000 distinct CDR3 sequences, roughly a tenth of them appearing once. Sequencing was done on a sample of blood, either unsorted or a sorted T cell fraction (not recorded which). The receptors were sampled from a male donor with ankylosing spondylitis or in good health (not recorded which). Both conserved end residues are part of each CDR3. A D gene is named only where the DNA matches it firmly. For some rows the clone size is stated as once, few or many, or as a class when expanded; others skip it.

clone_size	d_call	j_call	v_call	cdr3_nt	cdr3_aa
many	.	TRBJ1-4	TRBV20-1	TGCAGTGCTAGAGTGGTGAATAATGAAAAACTGTTTTTT	CSARVVNNEKLFF
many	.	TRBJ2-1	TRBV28	TGTGCCAGCACCCTCAGACTGGAAAGCATCGATGAGCAGTTCTTC	CASTLRLESIDEQFF
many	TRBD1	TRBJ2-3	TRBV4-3	TGCGCCAGCAGCCAAGACAGGACAGGGATATTCACAGATACGCAGTATTTT	CASSQDRTGIFTDTQYF
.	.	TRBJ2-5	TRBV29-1	TGCAGCGTTGCTCTTTCCAGGCAAGAGACCCAGTACTTC	CSVALSRQETQYF
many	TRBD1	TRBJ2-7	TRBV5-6	TGTGCCAGCAGCTTGACCGGGACAGGGATCTACGAGCAGTACTTC	CASSLTGTGIYEQYF
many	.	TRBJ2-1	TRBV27	TGTGCCAGCAGAGAGCTCACCGGGACCCACTCCTACAATGAGCAGTTCTTC	CASRELTGTHSYNEQFF
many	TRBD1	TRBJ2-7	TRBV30	TGTGCCTGGAACAGGGGTCACGAGCAGTACTTC	CAWNRGHEQYF
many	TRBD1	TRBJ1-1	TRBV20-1	TGCAGTGCTAGTAAGGGGGCGTTCAACACTGAAGCTTTCTTT	CSASKGAFNTEAFF
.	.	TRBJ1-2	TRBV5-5	TGTGCCAGCAGGGGCCGGGTACAGGACCCTTATGGCTACACCTTC	CASRGRVQDPYGYTF
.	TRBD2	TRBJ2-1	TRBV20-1	TGCAGTGCTAGAGTCCCAGCGGGAGGTTACAATGAGCAGTTCTTC	CSARVPAGGYNEQFF
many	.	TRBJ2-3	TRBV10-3	TGTGCCATCAGTGTCCAGAGCACAGATACGCAGTATTTT	CAISVQSTDTQYF
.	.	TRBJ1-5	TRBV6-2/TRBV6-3	TGTGCCAGCAGTTGGGACCGACCAAAGCCCCAGCATTTT	CASSWDRPKPQHF
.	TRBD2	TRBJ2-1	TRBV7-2	TGTGCCAGCAGCTCGAATAGCGGGTCCGCCTACAATGAGCAGTTCTTC	CASSSNSGSAYNEQFF
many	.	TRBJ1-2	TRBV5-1	TGCGCCAGCAGCTTGGACAGTGGCTACACCTTC	CASSLDSGYTF
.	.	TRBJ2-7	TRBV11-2	TGTGCCAGCAGCTTAAGACCCGAGAGGGTAGGGGAGCAGTACTTC	CASSLRPERVGEQYF
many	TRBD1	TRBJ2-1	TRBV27	TGTGCCAGCAGTTTTCCCGGGACAGGGGTTGGAAATGAGCAGTTCTTC	CASSFPGTGVGNEQFF
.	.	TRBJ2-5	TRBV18	TGTGCCAGCTCACCCGGACAGAAAGAGACCCAGTACTTC	CASSPGQKETQYF
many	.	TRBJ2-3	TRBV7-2	TGTGCCAGCAGCTTAGTGGTGAACACAGATACGCAGTATTTT	CASSLVVNTDTQYF